The 3 T cell receptor beta chains listed next were all sequenced from one sample in a study of cytomegalovirus exposure and HLA in healthy donors. Researchers ran the PCR with 60 Vbeta and 13 Jbeta primers. Sequenced by immunoSEQ multiplex PCR; TCRdb stores in-frame clones only, minus some. This sample yields roughly 65,000 clones, of which roughly 77% are seen a single time; 4% to 5.5% belongs to the top ten. Sequenced input: PBMCs. The receptors shown here come from a woman under 40 in good health and CMV-seronegative.

V is TRBV28 and J is TRBJ1-1; unclear D gene. Germline V gene sequence: CDR1 MDHEN, CDR2 SYDVKM. The CDR3 contains 14 residues. Between the trimmed V and J ends, which lost 2 bases and 6 bases, there was a span of 13 bases. CDR3 bases: TGTGCCAGCAGTTTAAGGGCCTTCGGGGCTGAAGCTTTCTTT. It codes for CASSLRAFGAEAFF.

The chain employs TRBV30 and TRBJ2-5; tentative D call: TRBD2 (5 bases). The V end lost 8 bases, the J end lost 5 bases, and 18 bases lay between the germline ends. The CDR3 is made up of 13 amino acids. CDR1 and CDR2 (germline): GTSNPN, SVGIG (reference sequence). CDR3 amino acids: CAQAGGLTETQYF. CDR3 bases: TGTGCCCAGGCCGGAGGCCTCACGGAGACCCAGTACTTC.

This clone was found once. The chain recombines TRBV6-5 with TRBJ1-6; D not resolved. The germline gives CDR1 MNHEY, CDR2 SVGAGI. V lost 7 bases and J lost 0, with 7 bases in between. This CDR3 has 14 amino acids. CDR3 DNA sequence: TGTGCCAGCACGGCGGGCTCCTATAATTCACCCCTCCACTTT. It is translated as CASTAGSYNSPLHF.